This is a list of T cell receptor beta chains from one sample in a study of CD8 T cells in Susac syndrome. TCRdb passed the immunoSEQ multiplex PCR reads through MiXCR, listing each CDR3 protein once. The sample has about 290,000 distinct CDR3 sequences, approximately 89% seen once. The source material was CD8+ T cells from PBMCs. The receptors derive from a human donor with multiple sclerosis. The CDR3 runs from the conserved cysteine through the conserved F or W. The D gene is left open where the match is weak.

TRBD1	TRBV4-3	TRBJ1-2	TGCGCCAGCAGCCCTGGGACAGCGTTCTATGGCTACACCTTC	CASSPGTAFYGYTF
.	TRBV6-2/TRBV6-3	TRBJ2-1	TGTGCCAGCAGTTACTCGGTCCCGGAGCAGTTCTTC	CASSYSVPEQFF
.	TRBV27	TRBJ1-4	TGTGCCAGCAGGGCTGGGGGCTTCACAACTAATGAAAAACTGTTTTTT	CASRAGGFTTNEKLFF
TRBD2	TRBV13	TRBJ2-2	TGTGCCAGCAGCTCCCAACTAGCGGGAATGACCGGGGAGCTGTTTTTT	CASSSQLAGMTGELFF
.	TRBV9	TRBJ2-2	TGTGCCAGCAGCGTATTTGGCACCGGGGAGCTGTTTTTT	CASSVFGTGELFF
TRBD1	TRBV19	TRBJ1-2	TGTGCCAGTAGGGTACTCGACAGGGATAACTATGGCTACACCTTC	CASRVLDRDNYGYTF
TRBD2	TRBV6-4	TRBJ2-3	TGTGCCAGCAGTTATACGGGGGGGAGCACAGATACGCAGTATTTT	CASSYTGGSTDTQYF
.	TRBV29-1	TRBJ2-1	TGCAGCGTTGTCGGCCGAGTAGGTGAGCAGTTCTTC	CSVVGRVGEQFF
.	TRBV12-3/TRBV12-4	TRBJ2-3	TGTGCCGTACTCCCGGAAAGCACAGATACGCAGTATTTT	CAVLPESTDTQYF
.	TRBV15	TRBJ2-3	TGTGCCACCAGCAGAGATTACAGTCACAGCACAGATACGCAGTATTTT	CATSRDYSHSTDTQYF
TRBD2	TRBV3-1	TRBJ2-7	TGTGCCAGCAGCCAAGTCGGGACTAACGAGCAGTACTTC	CASSQVGTNEQYF
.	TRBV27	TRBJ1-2	TGTGCCAGCAGTTCCCAACGAACTCCCGGGCGGGGCTACACCTTC	CASSSQRTPGRGYTF
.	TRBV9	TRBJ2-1	TGTGCCAGCAGCGTAGAGACCCTGGGTGAGCAGTTCTTC	CASSVETLGEQFF
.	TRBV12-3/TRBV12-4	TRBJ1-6	TGTGCCAGCAGTTTGTCGAGCACTTCACCCCTCCACTTT	CASSLSSTSPLHF
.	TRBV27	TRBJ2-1	TGTGCCAGCAGTTTAAGGCAGACTCACAATGAGCAGTTCTTC	CASSLRQTHNEQFF
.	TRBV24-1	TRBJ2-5	TGTGCCACCAGTGATTTATCTCTGGACACTCGAGAGACCCAGTACTTC	CATSDLSLDTRETQYF